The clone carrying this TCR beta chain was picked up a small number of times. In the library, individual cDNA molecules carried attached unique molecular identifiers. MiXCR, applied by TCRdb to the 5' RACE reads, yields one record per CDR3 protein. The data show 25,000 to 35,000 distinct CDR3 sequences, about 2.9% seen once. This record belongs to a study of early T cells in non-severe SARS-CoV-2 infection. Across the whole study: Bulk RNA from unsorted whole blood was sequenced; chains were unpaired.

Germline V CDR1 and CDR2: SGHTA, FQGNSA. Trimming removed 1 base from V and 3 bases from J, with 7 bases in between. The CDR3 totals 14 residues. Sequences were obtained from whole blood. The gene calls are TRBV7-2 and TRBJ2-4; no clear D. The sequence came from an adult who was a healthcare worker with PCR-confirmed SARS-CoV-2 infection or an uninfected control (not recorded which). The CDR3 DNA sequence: TGTGCCAGCAGCTTAGAAGCCGGCAAAAACATTCAGTACTTC. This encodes CASSLEAGKNIQYF.